The rows below give T cell receptor beta chains drawn from one sample of a study of blood T cell repertoires in COVID-19. The repertoire was sequenced with immunoSEQ multiplex PCR; TCRdb's copy has only in-frame clones and lacks some. The table has approximately 150,000 clones, roughly 89% seen once. Sequencing input: peripheral blood. The receptors shown here come from a woman aged 45-65 years with active or convalescent COVID-19. CDR3s leave out the opening cysteine and the closing phenylalanine or tryptophan. Fields, in order: clone size, V gene, CDR3 length, J gene, CDR3 protein. Some rows mark clone size as missing; the rest say once, few, many or name a class of expanded clone.

size: NA
V: TRBV5-4
length: 13
J: TRBJ1-3
CDR3: ASSPRGASGNTIY

size: NA
V: TRBV5-5
length: 17
J: TRBJ1-3
CDR3: ASSLTGTGGLITGNTIY

size: NA
V: TRBV6-1
length: 14
J: TRBJ1-3
CDR3: ASSERRQGTGNTIY

size: NA
V: TRBV2
length: 12
J: TRBJ1-5
CDR3: ATTMERVGQPQH

size: NA
V: TRBV19
length: 12
J: TRBJ1-1
CDR3: ASTAGTGNTEAF

size: NA
V: TRBV7-3
length: 14
J: TRBJ2-2
CDR3: ASSLSRRGRAGELF

size: NA
V: TRBV19
length: 13
J: TRBJ1-5
CDR3: ASSQTGVGNQPQH

size: NA
V: TRBV7-3
length: 12
J: TRBJ1-1
CDR3: ASSSTGMNTEAF

size: NA
V: TRBV19
length: 13
J: TRBJ1-2
CDR3: ASSIDRQGARGNT

size: NA
V: TRBV7-3
length: 11
J: TRBJ1-2
CDR3: ASSRGAGYGYT

size: NA
V: TRBV10-3
length: 11
J: TRBJ2-7
CDR3: AITGTHTYEQY

size: NA
V: TRBV9
length: 13
J: TRBJ2-7
CDR3: ASSPRTSGTYEQY

size: NA
V: TRBV5-1
length: 14
J: TRBJ1-3
CDR3: ASSRDQGSSGNTIY

size: NA
V: TRBV27
length: 13
J: TRBJ2-2
CDR3: ASRRTGPDTGELF

size: once
V: TRBV19
length: 12
J: TRBJ2-1
CDR3: ASIGQNYPNEQF

size: many
V: TRBV11-1
length: 13
J: TRBJ1-3
CDR3: ASSLRRSGGNTIY